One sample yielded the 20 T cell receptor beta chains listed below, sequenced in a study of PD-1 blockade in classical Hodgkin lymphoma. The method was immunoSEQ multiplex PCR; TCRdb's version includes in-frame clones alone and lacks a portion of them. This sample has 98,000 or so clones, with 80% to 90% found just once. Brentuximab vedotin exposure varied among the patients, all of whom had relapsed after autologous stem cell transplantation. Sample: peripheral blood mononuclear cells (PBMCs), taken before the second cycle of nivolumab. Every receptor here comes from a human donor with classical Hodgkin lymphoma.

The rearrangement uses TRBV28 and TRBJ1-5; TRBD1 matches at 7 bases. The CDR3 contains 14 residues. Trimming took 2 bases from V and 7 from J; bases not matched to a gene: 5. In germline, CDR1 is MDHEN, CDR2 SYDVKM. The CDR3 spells CASSLPGGRQPQHF. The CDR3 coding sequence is TGTGCCAGCAGTTTACCAGGGGGACGGCAGCCCCAGCATTTT.

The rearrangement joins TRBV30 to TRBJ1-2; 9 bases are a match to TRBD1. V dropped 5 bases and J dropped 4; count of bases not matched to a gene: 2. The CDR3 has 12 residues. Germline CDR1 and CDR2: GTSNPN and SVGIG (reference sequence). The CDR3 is CAWGTGSYGYTF. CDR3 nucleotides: TGTGCCTGGGGGACAGGGAGCTATGGCTACACCTTC. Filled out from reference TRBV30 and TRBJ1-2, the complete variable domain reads SQTIHQWPATLVQPVGSPLSLECTVEGTSNPNLYWYRQAAGRGLQLLFYSVGIGQISSEVPQNLSASRPQDRQFILSSKKLLLSDSGFYLCAWGTGSYGYTFGSGTRLTVV.

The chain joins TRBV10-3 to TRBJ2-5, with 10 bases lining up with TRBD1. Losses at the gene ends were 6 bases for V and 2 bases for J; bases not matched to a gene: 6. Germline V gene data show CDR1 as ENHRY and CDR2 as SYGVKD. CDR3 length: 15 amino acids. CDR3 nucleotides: TGTGCCATCAGCAGAGGACAGGGGGTACAAGAGACCCAGTACTTC. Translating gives CAISRGQGVQETQYF.

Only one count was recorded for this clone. The CDR3 protein is CSVGGASYEQYF. The CDR3 region has the DNA TGCAGCGTTGGTGGGGCTAGCTACGAGCAGTACTTC. The chain uses TRBV29-1 and TRBJ2-7, with D possibly matching TRBD1 (5 bases). Germline lookup yields CDR1 SQVTM and CDR2 ANQGSEA. CDR3 length: 12 amino acids. The V and J ends lost 4 bases and 3 bases respectively, with 10 bases between them.

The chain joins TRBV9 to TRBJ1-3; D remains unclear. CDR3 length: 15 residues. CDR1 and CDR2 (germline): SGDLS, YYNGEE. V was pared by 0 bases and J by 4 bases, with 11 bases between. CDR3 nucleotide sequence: TGTGCCAGCAGCGTAGCTGCGAAGGGAGGAAACACCATATATTTT. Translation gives CASSVAAKGGNTIYF.

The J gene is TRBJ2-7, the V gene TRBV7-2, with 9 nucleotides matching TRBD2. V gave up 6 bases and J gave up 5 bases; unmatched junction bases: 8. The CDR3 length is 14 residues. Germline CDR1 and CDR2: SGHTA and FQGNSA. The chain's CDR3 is CASSLWAGGDEQYF. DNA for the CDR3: TGTGCCAGCAGTCTTTGGGCGGGAGGGGACGAGCAGTACTTC.

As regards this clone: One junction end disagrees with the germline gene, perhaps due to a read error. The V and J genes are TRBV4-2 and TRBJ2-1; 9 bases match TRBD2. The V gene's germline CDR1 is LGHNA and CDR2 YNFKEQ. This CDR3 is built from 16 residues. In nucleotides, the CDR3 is TGTGCCAGCAGCCTGGATCTAGCGGGAATGTACAATGGGCAGTTCTTC. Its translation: CASSLDLAGMYNGQFF.

CDR3 DNA: TGCGCCAGCAGTCCCGAGATGGGGACCATGGGAGAGACCCAGTACTTC. Protein product: CASSPEMGTMGETQYF. This sequence joins TRBV10-2 and TRBJ2-5; D is perhaps TRBD1 or TRBD2 (5 bases each). The CDR3 length is 16 residues. Germline CDR1 and CDR2: WSHSY and SAAADI. V was cut by 5 bases and J by 4 bases, with 20 bases left in between.

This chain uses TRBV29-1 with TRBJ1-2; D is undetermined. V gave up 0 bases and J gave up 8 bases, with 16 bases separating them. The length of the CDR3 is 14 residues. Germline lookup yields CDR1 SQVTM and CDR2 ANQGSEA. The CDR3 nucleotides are TGCAGCGTTGAAGAAAAGGCCCCCGGAAGCGGCTACACCTTC. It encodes CSVEEKAPGSGYTF.

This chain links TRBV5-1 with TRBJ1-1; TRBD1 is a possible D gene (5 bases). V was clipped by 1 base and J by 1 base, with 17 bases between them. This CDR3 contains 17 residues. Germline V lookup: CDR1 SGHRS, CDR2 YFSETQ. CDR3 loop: CASSLTGSGFPNTEAFF. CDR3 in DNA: TGCGCCAGCAGCTTGACGGGGTCAGGGTTCCCGAACACTGAAGCTTTCTTT.

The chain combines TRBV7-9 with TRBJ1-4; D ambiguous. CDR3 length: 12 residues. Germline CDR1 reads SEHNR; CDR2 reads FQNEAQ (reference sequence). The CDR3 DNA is TGTGCGGCGTCCGATCTTAATGAAAAACTGTTTTTT. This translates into CAASDLNEKLFF.

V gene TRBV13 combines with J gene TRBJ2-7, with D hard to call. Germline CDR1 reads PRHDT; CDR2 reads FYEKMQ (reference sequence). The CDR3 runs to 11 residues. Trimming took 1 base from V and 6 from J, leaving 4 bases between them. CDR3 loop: CASSLVGEQYF. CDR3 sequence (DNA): TGTGCCAGCAGCTTAGTTGGCGAGCAGTACTTC.

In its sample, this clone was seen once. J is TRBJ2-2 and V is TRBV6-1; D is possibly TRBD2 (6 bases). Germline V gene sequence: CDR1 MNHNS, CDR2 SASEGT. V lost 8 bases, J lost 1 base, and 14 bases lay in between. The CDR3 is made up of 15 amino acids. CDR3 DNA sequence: TGTGCCAGCGGCATAGCGGCACAGAACACCGGGGAGCTGTTTTTT. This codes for CASGIAAQNTGELFF.

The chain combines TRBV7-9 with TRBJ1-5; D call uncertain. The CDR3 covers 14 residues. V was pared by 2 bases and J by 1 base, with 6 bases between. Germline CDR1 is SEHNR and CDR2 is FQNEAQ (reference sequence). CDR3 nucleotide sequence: TGTGCCAGCAGCTTAAGCACGAGCAATCAGCCCCAGCATTTT. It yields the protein CASSLSTSNQPQHF.

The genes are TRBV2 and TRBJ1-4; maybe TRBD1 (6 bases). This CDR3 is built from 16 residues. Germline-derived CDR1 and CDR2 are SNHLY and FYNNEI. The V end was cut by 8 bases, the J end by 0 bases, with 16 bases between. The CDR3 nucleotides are TGTGCCAGCGGGACAAAAGGCCTTGCAACTAATGAAAAACTGTTTTTT. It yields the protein CASGTKGLATNEKLFF.

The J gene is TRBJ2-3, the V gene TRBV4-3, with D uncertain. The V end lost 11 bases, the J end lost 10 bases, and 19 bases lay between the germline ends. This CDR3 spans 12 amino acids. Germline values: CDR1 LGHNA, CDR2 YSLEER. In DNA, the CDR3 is TGCGCCCCCTGCCCCTCCTTGTATTCGCAGTATTTT. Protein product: CAPCPSLYSQYF.

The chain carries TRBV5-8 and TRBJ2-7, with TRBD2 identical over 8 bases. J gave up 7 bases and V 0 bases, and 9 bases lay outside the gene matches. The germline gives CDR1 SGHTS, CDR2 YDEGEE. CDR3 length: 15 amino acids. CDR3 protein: CASSLVVAGTSEQYF. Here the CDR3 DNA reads TGTGCCAGCAGCTTGGTGGTAGCGGGAACTTCAGAGCAGTACTTC.

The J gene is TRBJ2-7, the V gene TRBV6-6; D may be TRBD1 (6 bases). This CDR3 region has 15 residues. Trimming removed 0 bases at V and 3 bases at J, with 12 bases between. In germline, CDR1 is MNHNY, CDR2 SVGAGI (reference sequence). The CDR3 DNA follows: TGTGCCAGCAGTTACTCGACCTGGGACAACTACGAGCAGTACTTC. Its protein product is CASSYSTWDNYEQYF.

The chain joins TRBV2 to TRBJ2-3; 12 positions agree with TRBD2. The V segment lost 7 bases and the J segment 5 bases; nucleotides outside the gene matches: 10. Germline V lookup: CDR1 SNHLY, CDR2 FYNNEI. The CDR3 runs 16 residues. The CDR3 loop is CASTTGASGRGDTQYF. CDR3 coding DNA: TGTGCCAGCACTACCGGGGCTAGCGGGAGGGGAGATACGCAGTATTTT.

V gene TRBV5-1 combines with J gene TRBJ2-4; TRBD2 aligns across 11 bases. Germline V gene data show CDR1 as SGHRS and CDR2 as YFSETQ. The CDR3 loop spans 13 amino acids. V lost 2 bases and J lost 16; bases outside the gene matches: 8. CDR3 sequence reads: CASSLTTSGTPYF. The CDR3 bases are TGCGCCAGCAGCTTAACGACTAGCGGGACCCCATACTTC.